The table lists the clone carrying this T cell receptor beta chain with many counts. Antigen specificity is unknown. Next came a second PCR, run for about 7 to 12 cycles, which used a sample-barcoded 5' primer along with a J-beta primer mix. From the 5' RACE reads, TCRdb called clonotypes with MiXCR, one entry per CDR3 protein. The sample includes hundreds of thousands of distinct CDR3 sequences, about 24% seen only once; the top ten take around 22%. The data are from a study of blood T cells in healthy people across ages. Findings and caveats of the study: Older age coincided with a roughly linear decline in TCR beta diversity per million T cells.

The CDR3 is 14 residues long. CDR1 SGHAT and CDR2 FQNNGV come from the germline V gene. The TCR originated in a man between 65 and 85 years old in good health. Sequenced sample: blood. The rearrangement joins TRBV11-2 to TRBJ2-1; 10 nucleotides line up with TRBD1. The tail of the sequence fits TRBJ2-5 better, so the J call may be wrong. The chain's CDR3 is CASSSTWTGGTQYF. Written as DNA, the CDR3 is TGTGCCAGCAGCTCAACCTGGACAGGGGGAACCCAGTACTTC.